This TCR beta chain was identified during a study of vaccination and CD4 T cells after COVID-19. Study at large: Collection of post-vaccine samples followed dose two by a median approximately 69 days, spanning a range of 14 to 241. Stimulation used overlapping spike peptides from SARS-CoV-2, HCoV-NL63, HCoV-OC43 and HCoV-229E.

Sequence data for DNA of cultured CD4+ T cells were generated by the Oncomine TCR Beta short-read assay. In this case, cultured CD4+ T cells provided the extracted genomic DNA. TCRdb redid the calling of the PCR reads with MiXCR, one entry per CDR3 protein. This sample has approximately 15,000 distinct CDR3 sequences, with 42% found just once. Details on this clonotype: What it binds is unknown.

CDR3 size: 16 residues. V shed 3 bases, J shed 3 bases, and the junction held 8 bases outside the gene matches. Germline values: CDR1 SEHNR, CDR2 FQNEAQ (reference sequence). Study results and limitations: The authors identified 304 of 307 vaccine-specific clones in convalescent patients as spike mono-reactive.

Treatment defined: approximately nine-day PBMC culture with coronavirus spike peptide pools or control peptides (ViraFEST assay). The sample was cultured CD4+ T cells from blood. The receptor's source is a human donor with COVID-19. The J gene is TRBJ1-3, the V gene TRBV7-9; 7 nucleotides line up with TRBD1. The CDR3 bases are TGTGCCAGCAGCTTTAGTCGCCAGGGGGTTGGAAACACCATATATTTT. Translated, it gives CASSFSRQGVGNTIYF.